The 3 T cell receptor beta chains reported below all come from one sample, sequenced in a study of blood T cell repertoires in COVID-19. The method was immunoSEQ multiplex PCR; TCRdb's version includes in-frame clones alone and lacks a portion of them. The sample lists about 220,000 clones; about 88% were seen once. Sequencing was performed on PBMCs or T cells enriched from blood (not recorded which). The receptors originated from a woman aged 25 to 39 who had recovered from COVID-19.

The chain combines TRBV7-3 with TRBJ2-3, with TRBD2 matching 8 bases. CDR3 size: 15 residues. The J segment lost 5 bases and the V segment lost 5 bases, leaving 9 bases of the junction unmatched. CDR1 and CDR2 from the germline V gene are SGHTA and FQGTGA. The CDR3 nucleotides read TGTGCCAGCAGCCAAAGCGGGGGCGACGGAGATACGCAGTATTTT. Its protein product is CASSQSGGDGDTQYF.

This chain links TRBV5-4 with TRBJ1-2, with 7 bases that match TRBD1. In germline, CDR1 is SGHNT, CDR2 YYREEE (reference sequence). The CDR3 length is 15 residues. V lost 4 bases, J lost 5 bases, and 11 bases stayed unmatched. The CDR3 sequence is CASSPLVDRNYGYTF. CDR3 DNA sequence: TGTGCCAGCAGCCCCCTCGTGGACAGGAATTATGGCTACACCTTC. Based on the CDR3 plus reference TRBV5-4 and TRBJ1-2, the full variable domain is ETGVTQSPTHLIKTRGQQVTLRCSSQSGHNTVSWYQQALGQGPQFIFQYYREEENGRGNFPPRFSGLQFPNYSSELNVNALELDDSALYLCASSPLVDRNYGYTFGSGTRLTVV.

A note on this clone: A read error may account for a junction end that differs from germline. The chain has TRBV7-6 and TRBJ2-3, with 11 bases fitting TRBD2. The CDR3 runs to 15 residues. The germline gives CDR1 SGHVS, CDR2 FNYEAQ. In DNA, the CDR3 is TGTGCCAGCAGCGTAGCGGGGGGGCTTTCAGATACGCAGTATTTT. It translates to CASSVAGGLSDTQYF.